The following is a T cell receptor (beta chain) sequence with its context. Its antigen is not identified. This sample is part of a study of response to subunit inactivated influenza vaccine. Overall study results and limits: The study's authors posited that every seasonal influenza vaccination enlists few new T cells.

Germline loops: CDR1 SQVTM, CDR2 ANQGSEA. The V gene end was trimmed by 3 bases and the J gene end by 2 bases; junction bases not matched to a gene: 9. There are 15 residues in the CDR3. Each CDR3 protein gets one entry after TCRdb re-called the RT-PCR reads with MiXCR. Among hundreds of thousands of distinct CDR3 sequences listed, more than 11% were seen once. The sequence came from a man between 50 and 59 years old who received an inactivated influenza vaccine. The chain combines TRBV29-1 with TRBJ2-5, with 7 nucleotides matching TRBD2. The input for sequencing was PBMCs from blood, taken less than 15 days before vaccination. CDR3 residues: CSVEGHGGIQETQYF. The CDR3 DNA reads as TGCAGCGTTGAGGGTCACGGGGGGATACAAGAGACCCAGTACTTC. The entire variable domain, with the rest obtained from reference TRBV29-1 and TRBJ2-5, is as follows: SAVISQKPSRDICQRGTSLTIQCQVDSQVTMMFWYRQQPGQSLTLIATANQGSEATYESGFVIDKFPISRPNLTFSTLTVSNMSPEDSSIYLCSVEGHGGIQETQYFGPGTRLLVL.